The 30 T cell receptor beta chains below all came from one sample that was sequenced in a study of T-cell memory formation after mild COVID-19. In TCRdb, the 5' RACE reads were re-called with MiXCR into one record per CDR3 protein. The sample contains around 300,000 distinct CDR3 sequences, roughly 18% of which appear only once. Source material: PBMCs or a T cell subset sorted from them (not recorded which). These receptors were taken from a man aged 18 to 29 who had mild COVID-19 (a few samples of this study predate the infection). Cell type and time point are not known.

This clonotype was found many times. The V call is TRBV4-1, the J call TRBJ2-1, with 8 nucleotides matching TRBD2. The CDR3 covers 16 residues. J was trimmed by 5 bases and V by 3 bases; bases with no gene match: 9. CDR1 is MGHRA, CDR2 YSYEKL, per germline. Here the CDR3 DNA reads TGCGCCAGCAGCCAGGCCGGGGGGCGGGAGGACAATGAGCAGTTCTTC. Encoded protein: CASSQAGGREDNEQFF.

V and J are TRBV3-1 and TRBJ1-1, with TRBD1 as a possible D gene (6 bases). CDR3 size: 13 residues. V lost 5 bases and J 7 bases, leaving 14 bases between the germline ends. Germline V gene data show CDR1 as LGHDT and CDR2 as YNNKEL (reference sequence). The CDR3 here is CASSKRTAYEAFF. The DNA for the CDR3 is TGTGCCAGCAGCAAAAGGACAGCCTATGAAGCTTTCTTT.

The rearrangement joins TRBV20-1 to TRBJ1-6; no clear D. Between the trimmed V and J ends, which lost 2 bases and 9 bases, there was a span of 26 bases. From germline, CDR1 is DFQATT and CDR2 SNEGSKA (reference sequence). This CDR3 contains 18 residues. CDR3 sequence (DNA): TGCAGTGCTAGAACCCATCACTGGATTTTCCGGCCCTCTTCACCCCTCCACTTT. This codes for CSARTHHWIFRPSSPLHF.

The CDR3 DNA is TGTGCCAGCAGCCAAGATCGGGCAGGGAACACTGAAGCTTTCTTT. Its translation: CASSQDRAGNTEAFF. The genes are TRBV3-1 and TRBJ1-1, with D unresolved. V was clipped by 0 bases and J by 1 base, with 9 bases between them. Looked up from germline, CDR1 is LGHDT and CDR2 is YNNKEL (reference sequence). CDR3 size: 15 residues.

This clonotype was observed a few times. The chain uses TRBV12-3 or TRBV12-4 and TRBJ2-1; 10 bases are shared with TRBD2. This CDR3 spans 14 amino acids. J lost 2 bases, V lost 5 bases, and 0 bases had no gene match. CDR3 amino acids: CASSGTSAYNEQFF. The CDR3 coding sequence is TGTGCCAGCAGTGGGACTAGCGCCTACAATGAGCAGTTCTTC.

This sequence joins TRBV7-6 and TRBJ2-1, with TRBD2 as a possible D gene (6 bases). The CDR3 spans 15 residues. CDR1 is SGHVS and CDR2 is FNYEAQ in the germline V gene. V was trimmed by 8 bases and J by 4 bases, leaving 18 bases between them. The DNA of the CDR3 is TGTGCCAGCTTTCCGGGGCGGGGCGAGTACAATGAGCAGTTCTTC. This codes for CASFPGRGEYNEQFF.

This clonotype turned up a few times. The chain has TRBV12-3 or TRBV12-4 and TRBJ2-3; D is unresolved. V lost 8 bases and J 4 bases, leaving 16 bases between the germline ends. This CDR3 contains 14 residues. For the CDR3, the DNA is TGTGCCAGCTCCGAGCAGAGTCCACCAGATACGCAGTATTTT. Encoded protein: CASSEQSPPDTQYF.

The chain couples TRBV5-1 to TRBJ2-5, with no clear D. CDR1 is SGHRS and CDR2 is YFSETQ in the germline V gene. With 2 bases removed from V and 5 bases from J, the gap between germline ends came to 13 bases. The CDR3 is made up of 14 amino acids. CDR3 amino acids: CASSLGSSKETQYF. The CDR3 region has the DNA TGCGCCAGCAGCTTAGGCTCCTCCAAGGAGACCCAGTACTTC.

The rearrangement links TRBV4-3 to TRBJ1-2, with 7 positions matching TRBD1. Germline V gene sequence: CDR1 LGHNA, CDR2 YSLEER. The CDR3 loop spans 16 amino acids. V gave up 0 bases and J gave up 8 bases; unmatched junction bases: 12. The CDR3 reads CASSQEVSKGASGYTF. CDR3 in DNA: TGCGCCAGCAGCCAAGAAGTTAGCAAGGGGGCGAGCGGCTACACCTTC.

This clonotype was seen many times. V is TRBV5-1 and J is TRBJ2-1; 10 positions match TRBD1. This CDR3 comprises 14 residues. Germline V gene data show CDR1 as SGHRS and CDR2 as YFSETQ. With V trimmed by 4 bases and J by 9 bases, 7 bases remained unmatched. CDR3 in amino acids: CASSPGQGGGEQFF. CDR3 in DNA: TGCGCCAGCAGCCCTGGACAGGGGGGCGGTGAGCAGTTCTTC.

In its sample, this clonotype was seen a few times. V usage is TRBV11-2 and J usage is TRBJ2-2, with 10 bases that match TRBD1. The length of the CDR3 is 14 residues. Germline V gene data show CDR1 as SGHAT and CDR2 as FQNNGV. Trimming cost V 7 bases and J 4 bases; bases outside gene matches: 3. The CDR3 loop is CASKGDRGTGELFF. The CDR3 DNA is TGTGCCAGCAAAGGGGACAGGGGCACCGGGGAGCTGTTTTTT.

Only a few counts were recorded for this clonotype. The CDR3 DNA is TGCGCCAGCAGCTTGGCCTCCGAGCAGTACGTC. Translated: CASSLASEQYV. This sequence joins TRBV5-1 and TRBJ2-7; D is unclear. The CDR3 covers 11 residues. CDR1 is SGHRS, CDR2 YFSETQ, per germline. The V end lost 0 bases, the J end lost 6 bases, and 4 bases lay between the germline ends.

The genes are TRBV28 and TRBJ1-4; TRBD1 might be the D (5 bases). Trimming stripped 3 bases from V and 2 bases from J, with 7 bases between. CDR1 is MDHEN, CDR2 SYDVKM, per germline. The CDR3 has 14 residues. The CDR3 DNA reads TGTGCCAGCAGTTTCGGGGGGACTAATGAAAAACTGTTTTTT. Amino acid sequence: CASSFGGTNEKLFF.

There are a few counts of this clonotype. The CDR3 DNA sequence: TGTGCCAGCAGCTTAGACCCTCTAGCGGGCCTCACAGATACGCAGTATTTT. It specifies CASSLDPLAGLTDTQYF. This chain uses TRBV11-2 with TRBJ2-3, with 8 bases fitting TRBD2. The germline V gene has CDR1 SGHAT and CDR2 FQNNGV. V shed 0 bases and J 2 bases; nucleotides not matched to a gene: 7. CDR3 length equals 17 residues.

This clonotype has ten or more counts. The chain combines TRBV4-2 with TRBJ2-2; TRBD2 matches 13 bases. The CDR3 spans 15 residues. Germline CDR1 is LGHNA and CDR2 is YNFKEQ. The junction had 6 bases not matched to a gene; V was cut back by 8 bases and J by 6 bases. The CDR3 DNA follows: TGTGCCAGCGGACTAGCGGGGGCCTCGGCCGGGGAGCTGTTTTTT. This sequence encodes CASGLAGASAGELFF.

The CDR3 DNA reads as TGTGCCAGCAGCCCGGACGGAAGGTTTTACGAGCAGTACTTC. This codes for CASSPDGRFYEQYF. The genes are TRBV7-7 and TRBJ2-7; the D is unclear. The CDR3 consists of 14 residues. The V and J ends lost 5 bases and 4 bases respectively, with 15 bases between them. From germline, CDR1 is SSHAT and CDR2 FNYEAQ (reference sequence).

V is TRBV7-9 and J is TRBJ1-2, with D tentatively TRBD1 (5 bases). Per germline, CDR1 SEHNR and CDR2 FQNEAQ (reference sequence). The germline V and J ends were trimmed by 6 bases and 4 bases, with 21 bases remaining between them. The CDR3 has 16 residues. The CDR3 is CASSLRDSGVPYGYTF. The DNA of the CDR3 is TGTGCCAGCAGTCTAAGGGACTCTGGGGTACCCTATGGCTACACCTTC.

This clonotype was picked up a small number of times. In DNA, the CDR3 is TGCGCCAGCAGCCAAGATCGTAGCGGGTCGTACAATGAGCAGTTCTTC. Translated: CASSQDRSGSYNEQFF. The chain carries TRBV4-3 and TRBJ2-1; 7 nucleotides match TRBD2. CDR1 and CDR2 from the germline V gene are LGHNA and YSLEER. The CDR3 length is 16 residues. V lost 0 bases, J lost 4 bases, and 6 bases stayed unmatched.

This clonotype was counted only a few times. The gene calls are TRBV4-1 and TRBJ1-1; 8 nucleotides line up with TRBD1. The CDR3 contains 14 residues. Germline lookup yields CDR1 MGHRA and CDR2 YSYEKL. Unmatched junction bases numbered 5, after V lost 4 bases and J lost 4 bases. The CDR3 nucleotides are TGCGCCAGCAGCCCCCGACAGGGGAGCACTGAAGCTTTCTTT. This gives the protein CASSPRQGSTEAFF.

This clonotype was counted ten times or more. V gene TRBV12-3 or TRBV12-4 combines with J gene TRBJ1-1; D is unclear. CDR3 size: 15 residues. V dropped 0 bases and J dropped 4 bases, with 12 bases sitting between them. DNA of the CDR3: TGTGCCAGCAGTTTAGCCGCGGGCGCCGTCACTGAAGCTTTCTTT. This codes for CASSLAAGAVTEAFF.

The gene calls are TRBV12-3 or TRBV12-4 and TRBJ2-3, with TRBD1 matching over 7 bases. CDR3 length: 13 residues. The junction had 6 bases not matched to a gene; V was cut back by 6 bases and J by 6 bases. CDR3 bases: TGTGCCAGCAGAGGAACAGGGGTGGATACGCAGTATTTT. Translating gives CASRGTGVDTQYF.

This clonotype was found once. The chain joins TRBV5-6 to TRBJ2-7; 7 bases map to TRBD1. Germline V gene sequence: CDR1 SGHDT, CDR2 YYEEEE. The trim removed 0 bases at V and 5 bases at J, leaving 5 bases unmatched. This CDR3 has 14 amino acids. The CDR3 DNA is TGTGCCAGCAGCTTGGCCGTGGGGACAGACGAGCAGTACTTC. Translating gives CASSLAVGTDEQYF.

The chain is built from TRBV4-1 and TRBJ1-5; 11 bases match TRBD1. Germline V gives CDR1 MGHRA, CDR2 YSYEKL. The CDR3 spans 17 residues. Unmatched junction bases numbered 18, after V lost 11 bases and J lost 6 bases. CDR3 protein: CARLGGPGQGVFQPQHF. Written as DNA, the CDR3 is TGCGCCCGCCTAGGGGGCCCGGGACAGGGGGTATTTCAGCCCCAGCATTTT.

The J gene is TRBJ2-7, the V gene TRBV6-2 or TRBV6-3; D is ambiguous. V lost 2 bases and J 4 bases, leaving 9 bases between the germline ends. The CDR3 sequence is 13 residues long. CDR1 and CDR2 (germline): MNHEY, SVGEGT. CDR3 residues: CASSYGINYEQYF. CDR3 sequence (DNA): TGTGCCAGCAGTTACGGTATCAATTACGAGCAGTACTTC.

This clonotype was seen a few times. This sequence joins TRBV2 and TRBJ1-5; no firm D call. The V and J ends lost 5 bases and 0 bases respectively, with 5 bases between them. CDR3 length equals 13 residues. Germline-derived CDR1 and CDR2 are SNHLY and FYNNEI. For the CDR3, the DNA is TGTGCCAGCAGTACGTATAGCAATCAGCCCCAGCATTTT. Protein: CASSTYSNQPQHF.

The CDR3 nucleotides read TGCAGTGCTCCCGCGCCGGGACAGGGGGCGCTCGGGGCCAACGTCCTGACTTTC. Its protein product is CSAPAPGQGALGANVLTF. The chain employs TRBV20-1 and TRBJ2-6; 12 positions agree with TRBD1. The CDR3 has 18 amino acids. CDR1 is DFQATT, CDR2 SNEGSKA, per germline (reference sequence). Germline trimming cut 5 bases from V and 4 bases from J; bases unmatched to any gene: 12.

In this sample, this clonotype turned up a few times. The chain combines TRBV5-1 with TRBJ2-5; D gene uncertain. The CDR3 totals 13 residues. The germline V gene has CDR1 SGHRS and CDR2 YFSETQ. Trimming removed 0 bases at V and 5 bases at J, with 8 bases between. CDR3 coding DNA: TGCGCCAGCAGCTTGGTAGGGTATGAGACCCAGTACTTC. Translating gives CASSLVGYETQYF.

This clonotype was counted a few times. V usage is TRBV19 and J usage is TRBJ1-1; possible D gene TRBD1, 6 bases. The germline V gene has CDR1 LNHDA and CDR2 SQIVND (reference sequence). V lost 3 bases and J 4 bases, leaving 24 bases between the germline ends. The CDR3 loop spans 18 amino acids. The CDR3 protein is CASSIQGYGGPPSTEAFF. In DNA form, the CDR3 reads TGTGCCAGTAGTATCCAGGGGTACGGGGGCCCTCCTAGCACTGAAGCTTTCTTT.

The table lists this clonotype with a count of one. With a much larger clone just one base away, this may be a read error. The V and J genes are TRBV5-1 and TRBJ2-5; no clear D gene. Trimming took 1 base from V and 3 from J, leaving 4 bases between them. From germline, CDR1 is SGHRS and CDR2 YFSETQ. The CDR3 spans 12 residues. CDR3 nucleotides: TGCGCCAGCAGCTTGAGGGAAGAGACCCAGTACTTC. It specifies CASSLREETQYF.

This clonotype occurred a few times. The chain recombines TRBV4-2 with TRBJ1-4; 8 bases fit TRBD1. This CDR3 contains 15 residues. Germline-derived CDR1 and CDR2 are LGHNA and YNFKEQ. The J segment lost 7 bases and the V segment lost 3 bases, leaving 7 bases of the junction unmatched. In DNA, the CDR3 is TGTGCCAGCAGCCAGAACAGGGGGTATGGTGAAAAACTGTTTTTT. Translated, it gives CASSQNRGYGEKLFF.